This T cell receptor beta chain originates from a study of cytomegalovirus exposure and HLA in healthy donors. The length of the CDR3 is 15 residues. Germline V gene sequence: CDR1 SGHAT, CDR2 FQNNGV. V gave up 0 bases and J gave up 1 base, with 10 bases separating them. Regarding donors, all were healthy bone marrow donors. The primer mix had 60 Vbeta and 13 Jbeta primers. Using immunoSEQ multiplex PCR, the repertoire was profiled, and TCRdb retains in-frame clones only, with some absent. The profile shows 200,000 to 250,000 clones, approximately 82% of them singletons. Source material: PBMCs. The source of this sequence is a woman aged 40 to 49 in good health and CMV-seronegative. J is TRBJ2-7 and V is TRBV11-2; D gene uncertain. The CDR3 DNA sequence: TGTGCCAGCAGCTTAGATGGAGTAAGTTCCTACGAGCAGTACTTC. Translated: CASSLDGVSSYEQYF.